Reported below is one TCR beta chain. CDR1 is MNHEY, CDR2 SVGEGT, per germline. This CDR3 region has 14 residues. Trimming stripped 4 bases from V and 6 bases from J, with 16 bases between. Profiled with immunoSEQ multiplex PCR; TCRdb holds only in-frame clones, not every one. This table holds over 250,000 clones, about four fifths found once. These data belong to a study of blood T cell repertoires in COVID-19. This chain connects TRBV6-2 or TRBV6-3 to TRBJ2-7; tentative D call: TRBD1 (7 bases). The source is a woman aged 45 to 65 who had recovered from COVID-19. Sequencing input: peripheral blood. The chain's CDR3 is CASSSSSQGGEQYF. The DNA for the CDR3 is TGTGCCAGCAGTTCTAGTAGTCAGGGGGGCGAGCAGTACTTC.